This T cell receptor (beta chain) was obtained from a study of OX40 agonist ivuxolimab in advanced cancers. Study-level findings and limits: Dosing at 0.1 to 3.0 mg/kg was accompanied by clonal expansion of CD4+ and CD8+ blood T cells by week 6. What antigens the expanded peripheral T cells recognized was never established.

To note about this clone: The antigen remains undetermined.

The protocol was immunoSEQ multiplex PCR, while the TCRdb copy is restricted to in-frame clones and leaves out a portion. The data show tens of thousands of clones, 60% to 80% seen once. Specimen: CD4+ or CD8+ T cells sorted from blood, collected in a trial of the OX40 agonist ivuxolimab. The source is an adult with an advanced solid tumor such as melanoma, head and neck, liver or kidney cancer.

The CDR3 region has the DNA TGTGCCAGCAGCTCCCGGGACAGGATGCCGAAGGAGTACTTC. This codes for CASSSRDRMPKEYF. The V and J genes are TRBV14 and TRBJ2-7; 8 nucleotides agree with TRBD1. J was trimmed by 11 bases and V by 5 bases; bases with no gene match: 14. CDR1 is SGHDN, CDR2 FVKESK, per germline. There are 14 residues in the CDR3.